The rows below give T cell receptor beta chains drawn from one sample of a study of blood T cell repertoires in COVID-19. Sequencing was performed with immunoSEQ multiplex PCR; in TCRdb, only in-frame clones are kept and a portion is missing. The sample lists about 100,000 clones, approximately 91% occurring once. The sequenced sample was peripheral blood. The receptors originated from a human donor with active COVID-19. The donor label of this sample is uncertain. Each CDR3 is given with its conserved first and last residue. Fields, in order: J gene, clone size, D gene, V gene, CDR3 protein, CDR3 DNA. The D gene is left open where the match is weak. Part of the rows lack a size; the others show once, few, many or a class for expanded clones.

J gene: TRBJ1-4; clone size: .; D gene: .; V gene: TRBV6-5; CDR3 protein: CASSLNDPAGKLFF; CDR3 DNA: TGTGCCAGCAGTTTGAACGACCCTGCGGGAAAACTGTTTTTT
J gene: TRBJ2-2; clone size: .; D gene: .; V gene: TRBV6-5; CDR3 protein: CASRGSHGELFF; CDR3 DNA: TGTGCCAGCCGAGGGAGTCACGGGGAGCTGTTTTTT
J gene: TRBJ1-1; clone size: .; D gene: .; V gene: TRBV6-4; CDR3 protein: CASSVRLKNTEAFF; CDR3 DNA: TGTGCCAGCAGTGTCCGACTGAAGAACACTGAAGCTTTCTTT
J gene: TRBJ2-7; clone size: .; D gene: .; V gene: TRBV2; CDR3 protein: CASSWTAYEQYF; CDR3 DNA: TGTGCCAGCAGTTGGACAGCCTACGAGCAGTACTTC
J gene: TRBJ1-5; clone size: .; D gene: .; V gene: TRBV19; CDR3 protein: CASSILQDTNQPQHF; CDR3 DNA: TGTGCCAGTAGTATACTCCAGGATACCAATCAGCCCCAGCATTTT
J gene: TRBJ1-5; clone size: once; D gene: .; V gene: TRBV6-5; CDR3 protein: CASSYRQDSNQPQHF; CDR3 DNA: TGTGCCAGCAGTTACCGGCAGGATAGCAATCAGCCCCAGCATTTT
J gene: TRBJ2-7; clone size: .; D gene: .; V gene: TRBV27; CDR3 protein: CASSFLGLSYEQYF; CDR3 DNA: TGTGCCAGCAGTTTTTTGGGACTTTCCTACGAGCAGTACTTC
J gene: TRBJ1-6; clone size: few; D gene: .; V gene: TRBV7-8; CDR3 protein: CASLSDYNSPLHF; CDR3 DNA: TGTGCCAGCCTAAGTGATTATAATTCACCCCTCCACTTT
J gene: TRBJ1-5; clone size: .; D gene: .; V gene: TRBV7-5; CDR3 protein: CVRSLPGQGEHQPQHF; CDR3 DNA: TGTGTCAGAAGCTTACCGGGACAGGGGGAGCATCAGCCCCAGCATTTT
J gene: TRBJ2-1; clone size: once; D gene: .; V gene: TRBV14; CDR3 protein: CASSRVRAEQFF; CDR3 DNA: TGTGCCAGCAGCCGCGTGCGTGCAGAGCAGTTCTTC
J gene: TRBJ1-1; clone size: .; D gene: .; V gene: TRBV3-1/TRBV3-2; CDR3 protein: CASSQAGAGRAFF; CDR3 DNA: TGTGCCAGCAGCCAGGCGGGGGCAGGGCGGGCTTTCTTT
J gene: TRBJ2-6; clone size: .; D gene: .; V gene: TRBV5-1; CDR3 protein: CASSFGPAVSSGANVLTF; CDR3 DNA: TGCGCCAGCAGCTTCGGTCCAGCGGTAAGCTCTGGGGCCAACGTCCTGACTTTC
J gene: TRBJ2-3; clone size: .; D gene: .; V gene: TRBV7-9; CDR3 protein: CASSLSSADTQYF; CDR3 DNA: TGTGCCAGCAGCTTATCTTCCGCAGATACGCAGTATTTT
J gene: TRBJ2-4; clone size: .; D gene: TRBD1; V gene: TRBV2; CDR3 protein: CASRAQGALAKNIQYF; CDR3 DNA: TGTGCCAGCAGAGCACAGGGGGCACTAGCCAAAAACATTCAGTACTTC
J gene: TRBJ2-5; clone size: once; D gene: TRBD2; V gene: TRBV6-5; CDR3 protein: CVSSGRRGRKETQYF; CDR3 DNA: TGTGTCAGCAGCGGGAGGCGGGGAAGGAAGGAGACCCAGTACTTC